Listed below are T cell receptor beta chains from one sample, sequenced in a study of blood T cell repertoires in COVID-19. The protocol was immunoSEQ multiplex PCR, while the TCRdb copy is restricted to in-frame clones and leaves out a portion. The table shows 150,000 or so clones, with over 70% occurring only once. The sequenced material came from peripheral blood. These receptors were collected from a man aged 55 to 70 with acute or convalescent COVID-19. Both conserved end residues are part of each CDR3. D genes are given only for firm matches. Only some rows state a clone size, as once, few, many or a class for expanded clones.

abundance	v_gene	j_gene	d_gene	CDR3aa	CDR3nt
NA	TRBV5-5	TRBJ2-3	TRBD2	CASSLAALAADTQYF	TGTGCCAGCAGCTTGGCCGCACTAGCGGCAGATACGCAGTATTTT
few	TRBV27	TRBJ1-5	NA	CASSYRENQPQHF	TGTGCCAGCAGTTACAGGGAAAATCAGCCCCAGCATTTT
few	TRBV5-4	TRBJ1-1	NA	CASTGRADTEAFF	TGTGCCAGCACAGGCAGGGCCGACACTGAAGCTTTCTTT
NA	TRBV9	TRBJ1-2	NA	CASSVDGAVNYGYTF	TGTGCCAGCAGCGTAGATGGGGCGGTTAACTATGGCTACACCTTC
NA	TRBV4-1	TRBJ1-2	NA	CASSQVLLSVAGTYGYTF	TGCGCCAGCAGCCAAGTCCTTCTGTCGGTGGCAGGAACCTATGGCTACACCTTC
NA	TRBV28	TRBJ1-3	NA	CASSSRLLSSGNTIYF	TGTGCCAGCAGTTCAAGACTGCTGAGCTCTGGAAACACCATATATTTT
NA	TRBV19	TRBJ1-1	NA	CASRGFGLWNTEAFF	TGTGCCAGTAGAGGTTTTGGACTGTGGAACACTGAAGCTTTCTTT
NA	TRBV3-1/TRBV3-2	TRBJ1-5	NA	CASSPRRGAGQPQHF	TGTGCCAGCAGCCCTCGCAGAGGGGCGGGACAGCCCCAGCATTTT
NA	TRBV29-1	TRBJ2-7	TRBD1	CSVGDRGPYEQYF	TGCAGCGTTGGGGACAGGGGGCCCTACGAGCAGTACTTC
few	TRBV21-1	TRBJ2-1	NA	CASSKGGAGTSHPDEQFF	TGTGCCAGCAGCAAAGGGGGGGCCGGGACTAGCCACCCAGATGAGCAGTTCTTC
NA	TRBV29-1	TRBJ2-2	TRBD1	CAGGNTGELFF	TGCGCAGGGGGGAACACCGGGGAGCTGTTTTTT
NA	TRBV7-9	TRBJ2-3	NA	CASSGLSYTDTQYF	TGTGCCAGCAGCGGACTCAGTTACACAGATACGCAGTATTTT
many	TRBV30	TRBJ2-5	NA	CAWSVHGETQYF	TGTGCCTGGAGTGTACACGGGGAGACCCAGTACTTC
few	TRBV5-8	TRBJ1-2	TRBD1	CASTPSGQPNYGYTF	TGTGCCAGCACCCCCTCGGGACAGCCTAACTATGGCTACACCTTC
NA	TRBV7-9	TRBJ2-1	TRBD2	CASSSLAGVSEQFF	TGTGCCAGCAGCTCATTAGCGGGAGTGAGTGAGCAGTTCTTC
NA	TRBV5-4	TRBJ1-1	NA	CASSLVRNTEAFF	TGTGCCAGCAGCTTGGTCAGGAACACTGAAGCTTTCTTT
NA	TRBV24-1	TRBJ2-3	TRBD2	CATSGSGERDTQYF	TGTGCCACCAGTGGGAGCGGGGAGCGAGATACGCAGTATTTT
NA	TRBV7-3	TRBJ2-7	NA	CASSKKGERRYEQYF	TGTGCCAGCAGCAAGAAAGGGGAAAGGCGATACGAGCAGTACTTC
once	TRBV19	TRBJ1-2	TRBD1	CASSSLTGQANYGYTF	TGTGCCAGTAGTAGCCTAACGGGACAGGCTAACTATGGCTACACCTTC
NA	TRBV13	TRBJ1-1	NA	CASREGYVTEAFF	TGTGCCAGCAGGGAGGGGTACGTCACTGAAGCTTTCTTT
NA	TRBV9	TRBJ1-1	NA	CASSPDGRNTEAFF	TGTGCCAGCAGCCCGGACGGGAGAAACACTGAAGCTTTCTTT
once	TRBV7-9	TRBJ1-5	NA	CASSLTGGAGQPQHF	TGTGCCAGCAGCTTGACGGGGGGCGCGGGTCAGCCCCAGCATTTT
NA	TRBV11-1	TRBJ1-2	TRBD1	CASSGRTGGNYGYTF	TGTGCCAGCAGCGGACGGACAGGGGGGAACTATGGCTACACCTTC
NA	TRBV19	TRBJ2-2	TRBD2	CASSGGANTGELFF	TGTGCCAGTAGCGGGGGGGCGAACACCGGGGAGCTGTTTTTT
NA	TRBV5-4	TRBJ2-5	TRBD2	CASSFLLAGRETQYF	TGTGCCAGCAGCTTCTTACTAGCGGGGCGGGAGACCCAGTACTTC
NA	TRBV18	TRBJ1-4	TRBD1	CASSKGQSATNEKLFF	TGTGCCAGCTCCAAGGGACAGTCTGCAACTAATGAAAAACTGTTTTTT
NA	TRBV4-3	TRBJ2-6	TRBD2	CASSQDSGAGANVLTF	TGCGCCAGCAGCCAAGATAGCGGGGCTGGGGCCAACGTCCTGACTTTC
NA	TRBV5-4	TRBJ2-1	TRBD2	CASSLAGGNEQFF	TGTGCCAGCAGCCTAGCGGGAGGGAATGAGCAGTTCTTC
NA	TRBV5-4	TRBJ1-2	TRBD1	CASSPGQNYGYTF	TGTGCCAGCAGCCCGGGACAGAACTATGGCTACACCTTC